A single sample is the source of the 17 T cell receptor beta chains below, sequenced in a study of molecular identifiers for immune sequencing clone quantification. TCRdb independently ran MiXCR on the PCR reads; one entry per CDR3 protein. The profile covers some 650,000 distinct CDR3 sequences, with 15% to 20% appearing a single time and 0.85% to 0.9% taken by the ten largest. Sequenced input: naive CD8+ T cells from blood, with Jurkat cell RNA spiked in. Subset noted: FACS-sorted CD8+CD4-CCR7+CD45RA+ naive T cells. Receptor source: a human donor in good health. Some libraries in this study had Jurkat cell RNA spiked in.

This clonotype was found many times. CDR3 sequence (DNA): TGTGCCAGCAGTTTTCGGGGGGGAGGCACAGATACGCAGTATTTT. The encoded protein is CASSFRGGGTDTQYF. The chain joins TRBV28 to TRBJ2-3; 8 bases match TRBD2. This CDR3 has 15 residues. Looked up from germline, CDR1 is MDHEN and CDR2 is SYDVKM. The V and J ends lost 3 bases and 1 base, in that order; junction bases with no gene match: 3.

This clonotype was picked up a small number of times. This chain links TRBV11-2 with TRBJ1-1; tentative D call: TRBD1 (5 bases). The CDR3 spans 14 residues. Germline CDR1 SGHAT, CDR2 FQNNGV. V lost 3 bases and J lost 3, with 11 bases in between. CDR3 residues: CASSFNQGHTEAFF. The CDR3, as DNA: TGTGCCAGCAGCTTTAACCAGGGACACACTGAAGCTTTCTTT.

In this sample, this clonotype turned up a few times. The CDR3 nucleotides read TGCGCCAGCAGCCAACGGACAGGGTCCTACGAGCAGTACTTC. This translates into CASSQRTGSYEQYF. The chain has TRBV4-1 and TRBJ2-7, with 8 bases fitting TRBD1. The trim removed 2 bases at V and 1 base at J, leaving 1 base unmatched. CDR3 length: 14 residues. Per germline, CDR1 MGHRA and CDR2 YSYEKL.

In its sample, this clonotype was seen many times. This rearrangement joins TRBV5-1 to TRBJ2-1; 10 bases are a match to TRBD2. Germline assignment: CDR1 SGHRS and CDR2 YFSETQ. The V gene end was trimmed by 0 bases and the J gene end by 6 bases; junction bases not matched to a gene: 6. The CDR3 totals 16 residues. CDR3 loop: CASSLEPAGGPNEQFF. The CDR3 DNA is TGCGCCAGCAGCTTGGAACCAGCGGGAGGGCCCAATGAGCAGTTCTTC. Looking up the rest from reference TRBV5-1 and TRBJ2-1 gives the full variable domain: KAGVTQTPRYLIKTRGQQVTLSCSPISGHRSVSWYQQTPGQGLQFLFEYFSETQRNKGNFPGRFSGRQFSNSRSEMNVSTLELGDSALYLCASSLEPAGGPNEQFFGPGTRLTVL.

This clonotype came up many times. The rearrangement links TRBV5-4 to TRBJ2-3; the D gene could be TRBD1 or TRBD2 (7 bases each). CDR3 length: 15 residues. CDR1 SGHNT and CDR2 YYREEE come from the germline V gene (reference sequence). V lost 5 bases, J lost 4 bases, and 17 bases lay in between. The CDR3 DNA reads as TGTGCCAGCAGTTGGGGGGGAGGGGGCGCAGATACGCAGTATTTT. This sequence encodes CASSWGGGGADTQYF.

This clonotype was observed at least ten times. The chain links TRBV27 to TRBJ1-3, with TRBD1 matching 9 bases. The CDR3 totals 12 residues. After removal of 7 bases from V and 15 bases from J, the junction contained 10 bases not matched to a gene. Germline values: CDR1 MNHEY, CDR2 SMNVEV (reference sequence). The CDR3 region is CASIDDRGGKYF. CDR3 bases: TGTGCCAGCATCGACGACAGGGGGGGAAAATATTTT.

The rearrangement joins TRBV5-8 to TRBJ1-4, with no clear D. This CDR3 spans 13 amino acids. Germline V gives CDR1 SGHTS, CDR2 YDEGEE. Trimming removed 2 bases from V and 7 bases from J, with 9 bases in between. CDR3 DNA sequence: TGTGCCAGCAGCTTTTTTCGTGGTGAAAAACTGTTTTTT. Its translation: CASSFFRGEKLFF. Using reference TRBV5-8 and TRBJ1-4 for the parts outside the CDR3, the full variable domain is EAGVTQSPTHLIKTRGQQATLRCSPISGHTSVYWYQQALGLGLQFLLWYDEGEERNRGNFPPRFSGRQFPNYSSELNVNALELEDSALYLCASSFFRGEKLFFGSGTQLSVL.

The table lists this clonotype with many counts. This chain joins TRBV27 and TRBJ2-7; unclear D gene. The V end lost 0 bases, the J end lost 0 bases, and 18 bases lay between the germline ends. CDR3 length: 18 amino acids. The V gene's germline CDR1 is MNHEY and CDR2 SMNVEV (reference sequence). The CDR3 is CASSLSLPGPRSSYEQYF. The CDR3 DNA follows: TGTGCCAGCAGTTTATCGTTACCGGGCCCTCGGAGCTCCTACGAGCAGTACTTC.

In regard to this clonotype: One junction end disagrees with the germline gene, perhaps due to a read error. The chain recombines TRBV20-1 with TRBJ2-3; D may be TRBD2 (9 bases). The germline gives CDR1 DFQATT, CDR2 SNEGSKA (reference sequence). This CDR3 comprises 18 residues. CDR3: CSARGLAGPAEGTGTQYF. CDR3 nucleotide sequence: TGCAGTGCTAGAGGTCTAGCGGGGCCCGCAGAGGGGACAGGTACGCAGTATTTT.

This clonotype was found many times. The chain is built from TRBV6-2 or TRBV6-3 and TRBJ1-5; D gene unclear. Trimming shortened V by 6 bases and J by 5 bases, and 14 bases separated the two germline ends. Germline lookup yields CDR1 MNHEY and CDR2 SVGEGT. The CDR3 covers 14 residues. CDR3 coding DNA: TGTGCCAGCAGACCTCCAGGAGGATATCAGCCCCAGCATTTT. Translated, it gives CASRPPGGYQPQHF.

Note on this clonotype: A read error may be the cause here, since a much bigger clone is one base away. Here the CDR3 omits its conserved ending phenylalanine or tryptophan, so a read error is the likely source. The chain joins TRBV19 to TRBJ2-3; D uncertain. CDR1 and CDR2 from the germline V gene are LNHDA and SQIVND (reference sequence). There are 15 residues in the CDR3. With 3 bases removed from V and 2 bases from J, the gap between germline ends came to 12 bases. The CDR3 here is CASSMQILNTDTQYL. The CDR3 bases are TGTGCCAGTAGTATGCAGATTTTAAACACAGATACGCAGTATCTT.

Note on this clonotype: The junction differs from germline at one of its ends, possibly a read error. J is TRBJ2-7 and V is TRBV20-1, with TRBD1 identical over 8 bases. The CDR3 sequence is 15 residues long. Germline V gene lookup returns CDR1 DFQATT and CDR2 SNEGSKA (reference sequence). CDR3 nucleotide sequence: TGCGGTGCTAGAGCCGTGGACAGGGCCTCCTACGAGCAGTACTTC. Its protein product is CGARAVDRASYEQYF.

This chain connects TRBV3-2 to TRBJ1-5; the D call in the table, TRBD1, was not verified against the DNA. TRBV3-2 corresponds to a pseudogene. This CDR3 has 15 amino acids. CDR3 bases: TGTGCCAGCAGCCAAGATTCAGGAGTCCCCCCTCCCCAGCATTTT. Its translation is CASSQDSGVPPPQHF.

This clonotype was detected many times. The chain is built from TRBV10-3 and TRBJ2-5; D possibly corresponds to TRBD1 (6 bases). The CDR3 contains 13 residues. Trimming left V 3 bases short and J 3 bases short, with 8 bases between. The germline V gene encodes CDR1 ENHRY and CDR2 SYGVKD. CDR3 sequence reads: CAISDPGEETQYF. In DNA form, the CDR3 reads TGTGCCATCAGTGACCCAGGGGAAGAGACCCAGTACTTC.

This clonotype has at least ten counts. The rearrangement links TRBV7-9 to TRBJ1-3; D unresolved. CDR1 and CDR2 from the germline V gene are SEHNR and FQNEAQ (reference sequence). Deletions cut 4 bases from V and 2 bases from J, with 9 bases between. This CDR3 spans 14 amino acids. For the CDR3, the DNA is TGTGCCAGCAGCTCTCCGGAGGCTGGAAACACCATATATTTT. Translating gives CASSSPEAGNTIYF.

This clonotype has ten or more counts. The V gene is TRBV6-2 or TRBV6-3, the J gene TRBJ2-5; D is perhaps TRBD2 (6 bases). Germline CDR1 MNHEY, CDR2 SVGEGT. This CDR3 region has 16 residues. Trimming left V 2 bases short and J 0 bases short, with 13 bases between. CDR3 DNA sequence: TGTGCCAGCAGTTACCTGGCTAGCGCGAACCAAGAGACCCAGTACTTC. Amino acid sequence: CASSYLASANQETQYF.

This clonotype was recorded at least ten times. The genes are TRBV7-3 and TRBJ2-1; 10 positions agree with TRBD1. Trimming cost V 3 bases and J 5 bases; bases outside gene matches: 16. The CDR3 runs 19 residues. CDR1 and CDR2 from the germline V gene are SGHTA and FQGTGA. CDR3 nucleotide sequence: TGTGCCAGCAGCTTTGGGACAGGGGCAGGGGAGGGCCTCAACAATGAGCAGTTCTTC. Translated, it gives CASSFGTGAGEGLNNEQFF.